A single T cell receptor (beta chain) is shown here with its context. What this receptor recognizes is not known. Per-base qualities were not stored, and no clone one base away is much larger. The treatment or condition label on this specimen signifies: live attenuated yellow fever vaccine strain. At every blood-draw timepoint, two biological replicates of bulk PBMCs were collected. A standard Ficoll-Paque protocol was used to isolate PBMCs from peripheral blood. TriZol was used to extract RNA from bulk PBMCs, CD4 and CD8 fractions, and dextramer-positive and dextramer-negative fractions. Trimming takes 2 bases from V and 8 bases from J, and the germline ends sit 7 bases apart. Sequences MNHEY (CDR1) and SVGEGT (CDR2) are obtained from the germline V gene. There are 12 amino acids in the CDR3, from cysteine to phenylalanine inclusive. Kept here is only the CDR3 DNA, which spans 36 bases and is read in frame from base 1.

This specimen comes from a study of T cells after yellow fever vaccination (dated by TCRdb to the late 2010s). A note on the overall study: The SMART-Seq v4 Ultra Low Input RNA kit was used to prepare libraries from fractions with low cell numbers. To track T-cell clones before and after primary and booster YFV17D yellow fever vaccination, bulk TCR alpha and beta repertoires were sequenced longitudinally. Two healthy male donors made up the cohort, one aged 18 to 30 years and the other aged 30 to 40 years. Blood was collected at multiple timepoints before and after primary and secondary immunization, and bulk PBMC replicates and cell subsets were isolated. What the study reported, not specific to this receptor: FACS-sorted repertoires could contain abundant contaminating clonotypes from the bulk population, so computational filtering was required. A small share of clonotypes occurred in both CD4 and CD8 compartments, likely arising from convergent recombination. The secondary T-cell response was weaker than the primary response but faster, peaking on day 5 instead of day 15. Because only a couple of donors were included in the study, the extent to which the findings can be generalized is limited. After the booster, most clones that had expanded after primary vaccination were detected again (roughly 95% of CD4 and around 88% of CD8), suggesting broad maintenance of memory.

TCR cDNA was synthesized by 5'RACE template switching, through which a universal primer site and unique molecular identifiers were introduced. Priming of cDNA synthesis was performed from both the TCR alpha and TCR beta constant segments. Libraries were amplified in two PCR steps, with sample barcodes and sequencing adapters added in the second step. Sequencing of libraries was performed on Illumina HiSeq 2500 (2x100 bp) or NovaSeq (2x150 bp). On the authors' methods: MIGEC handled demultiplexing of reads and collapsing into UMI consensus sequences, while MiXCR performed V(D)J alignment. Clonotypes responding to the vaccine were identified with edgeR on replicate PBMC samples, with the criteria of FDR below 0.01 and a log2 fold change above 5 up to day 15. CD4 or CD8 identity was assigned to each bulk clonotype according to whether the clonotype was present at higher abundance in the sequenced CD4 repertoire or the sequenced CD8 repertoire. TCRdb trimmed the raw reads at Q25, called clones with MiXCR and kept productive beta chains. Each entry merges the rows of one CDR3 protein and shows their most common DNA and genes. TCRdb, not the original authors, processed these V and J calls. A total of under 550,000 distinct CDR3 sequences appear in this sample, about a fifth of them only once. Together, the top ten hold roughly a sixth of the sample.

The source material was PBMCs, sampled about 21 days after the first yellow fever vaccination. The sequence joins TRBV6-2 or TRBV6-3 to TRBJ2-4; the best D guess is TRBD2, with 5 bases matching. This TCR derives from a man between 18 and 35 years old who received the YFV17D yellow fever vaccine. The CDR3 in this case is CASSYGGDIQYF. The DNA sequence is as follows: TGTGCCAGCAGTTACGGAGGTGACATTCAGTACTTC.